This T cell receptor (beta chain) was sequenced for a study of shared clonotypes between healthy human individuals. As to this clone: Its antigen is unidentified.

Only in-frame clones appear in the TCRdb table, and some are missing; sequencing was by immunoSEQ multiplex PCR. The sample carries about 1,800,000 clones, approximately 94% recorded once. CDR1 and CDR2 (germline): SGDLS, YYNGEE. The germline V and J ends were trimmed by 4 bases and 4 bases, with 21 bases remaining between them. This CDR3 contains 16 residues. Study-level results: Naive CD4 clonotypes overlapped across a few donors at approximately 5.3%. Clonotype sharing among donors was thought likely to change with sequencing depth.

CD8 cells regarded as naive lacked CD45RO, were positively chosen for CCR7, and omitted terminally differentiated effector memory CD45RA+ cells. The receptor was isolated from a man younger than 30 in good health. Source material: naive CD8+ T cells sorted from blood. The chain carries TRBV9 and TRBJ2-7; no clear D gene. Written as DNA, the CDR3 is TGTGCCAGCAGCCACAATCTGGAAAGTCCCACGTACGAGCAGTACTTC. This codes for CASSHNLESPTYEQYF.